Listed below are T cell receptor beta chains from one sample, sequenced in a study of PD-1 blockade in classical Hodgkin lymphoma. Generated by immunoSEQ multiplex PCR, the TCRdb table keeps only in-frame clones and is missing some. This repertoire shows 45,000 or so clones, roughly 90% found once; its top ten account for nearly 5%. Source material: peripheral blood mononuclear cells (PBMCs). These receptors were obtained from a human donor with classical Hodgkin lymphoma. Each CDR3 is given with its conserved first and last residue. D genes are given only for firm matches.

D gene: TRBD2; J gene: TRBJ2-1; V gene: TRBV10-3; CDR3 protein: CAISESTGRGNEQFF
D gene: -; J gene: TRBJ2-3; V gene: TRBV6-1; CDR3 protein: CASASTGLTDTQYF
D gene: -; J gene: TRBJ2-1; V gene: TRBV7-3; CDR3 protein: CASSPSITHEQFF
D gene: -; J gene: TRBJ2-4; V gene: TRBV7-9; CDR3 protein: CASSLDALAKNIQYF
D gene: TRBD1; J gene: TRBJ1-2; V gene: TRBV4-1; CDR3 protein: CASSRLDGTDYGYTF
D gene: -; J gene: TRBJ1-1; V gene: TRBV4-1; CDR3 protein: CASSQASEAFF
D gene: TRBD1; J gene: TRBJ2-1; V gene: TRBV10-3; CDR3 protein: CAIRSGTGRNNEQFF
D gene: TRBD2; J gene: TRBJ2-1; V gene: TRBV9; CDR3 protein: CASSISGRSHEQFF
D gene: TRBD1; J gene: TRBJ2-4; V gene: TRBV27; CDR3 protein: CASSLVLSIADRGSNQYF
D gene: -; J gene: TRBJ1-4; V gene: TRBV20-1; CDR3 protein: CSAPNEKLFF
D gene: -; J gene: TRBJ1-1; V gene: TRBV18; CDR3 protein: CASSPTGMNTEAFF
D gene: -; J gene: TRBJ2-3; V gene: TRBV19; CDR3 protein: CASRVAHGGSDTQYF
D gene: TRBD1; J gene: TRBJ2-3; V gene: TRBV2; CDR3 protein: CASSGTGHTDTQYF
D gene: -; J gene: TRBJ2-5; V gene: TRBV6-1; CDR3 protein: CASSDRPSGTPGQETQYF
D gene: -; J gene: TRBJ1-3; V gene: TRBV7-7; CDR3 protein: CASSPQVSGNTIYF
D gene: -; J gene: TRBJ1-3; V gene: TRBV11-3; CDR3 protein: CASSFTDISGNTIYF
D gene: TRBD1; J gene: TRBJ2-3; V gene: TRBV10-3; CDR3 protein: CAISTGTGTDTQYF
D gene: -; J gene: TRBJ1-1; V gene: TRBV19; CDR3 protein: CASSILQGRGTEAFF
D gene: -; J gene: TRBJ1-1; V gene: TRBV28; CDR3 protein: CASSRGGRAEAFF
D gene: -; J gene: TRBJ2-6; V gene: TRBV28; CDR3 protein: CASRTGANVLTF
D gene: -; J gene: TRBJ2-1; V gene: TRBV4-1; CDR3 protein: CASSQAGGWNEQFF
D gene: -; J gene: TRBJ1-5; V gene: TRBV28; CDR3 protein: CASRAILFEDQPQHF
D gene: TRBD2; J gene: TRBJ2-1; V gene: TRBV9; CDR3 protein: CASSGTSGRYEQFF
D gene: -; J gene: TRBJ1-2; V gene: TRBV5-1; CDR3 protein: CASSQSDSFYGYTF
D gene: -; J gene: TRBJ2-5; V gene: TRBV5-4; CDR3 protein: CASSLAYEGQGPHQETQYF
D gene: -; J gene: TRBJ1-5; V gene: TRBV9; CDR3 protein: CASSLGSGPQHF
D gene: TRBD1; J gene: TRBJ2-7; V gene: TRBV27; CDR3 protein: CASSSPGQAPYEQYF
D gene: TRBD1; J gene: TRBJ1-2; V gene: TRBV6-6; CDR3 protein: CASTQTGGGYGYTF
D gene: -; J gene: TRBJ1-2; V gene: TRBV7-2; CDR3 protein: CASSLVRLGGYTF
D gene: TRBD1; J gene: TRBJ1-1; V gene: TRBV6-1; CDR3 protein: CASSVTGITEAFF
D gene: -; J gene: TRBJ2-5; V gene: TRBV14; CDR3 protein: CASSQGDWAQYF
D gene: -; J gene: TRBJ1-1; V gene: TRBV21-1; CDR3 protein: CASLSGTLEEGTEAFF
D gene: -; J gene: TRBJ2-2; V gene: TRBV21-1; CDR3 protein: CASSVGGQGNTGELFF
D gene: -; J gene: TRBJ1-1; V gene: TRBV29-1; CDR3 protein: CSVESYAYTEAFF
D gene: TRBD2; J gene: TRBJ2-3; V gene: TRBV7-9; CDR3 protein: CASSTGTSVRDTQYF
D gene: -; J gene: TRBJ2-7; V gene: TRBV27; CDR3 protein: CASSILDSYEQYF
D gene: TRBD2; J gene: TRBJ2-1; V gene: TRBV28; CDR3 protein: CASSTLPGLAGGPGNNEQFF
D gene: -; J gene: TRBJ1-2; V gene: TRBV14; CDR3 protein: CASMSDPRGGYTF
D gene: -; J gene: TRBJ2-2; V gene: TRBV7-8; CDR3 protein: CASSPSSGELFF
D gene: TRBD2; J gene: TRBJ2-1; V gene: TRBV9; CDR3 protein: CASSGILAGGSSYNEQFF
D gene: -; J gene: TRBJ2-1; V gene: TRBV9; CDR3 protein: CASSGWTHSYNEQFF
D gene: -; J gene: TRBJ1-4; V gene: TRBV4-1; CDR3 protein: CASSPLPANEKLFF
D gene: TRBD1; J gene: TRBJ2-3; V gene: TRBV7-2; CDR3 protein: CASSLEGARTDTQYF
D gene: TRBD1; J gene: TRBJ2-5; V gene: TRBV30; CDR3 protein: CAWSWDRGQETQYF
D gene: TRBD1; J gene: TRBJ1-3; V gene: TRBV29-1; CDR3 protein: CSVVGEKDRAGNTIYF
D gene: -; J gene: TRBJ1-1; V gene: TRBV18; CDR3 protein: CASSPVRGNTEAFF
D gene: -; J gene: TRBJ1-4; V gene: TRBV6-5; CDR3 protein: CASSYGLHNEKLFF
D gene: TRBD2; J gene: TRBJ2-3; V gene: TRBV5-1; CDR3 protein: CASSRTSGSIDTQYF
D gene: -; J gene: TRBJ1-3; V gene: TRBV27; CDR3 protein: CASSLSYRPSGNTIYF
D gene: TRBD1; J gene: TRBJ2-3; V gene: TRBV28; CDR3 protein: CASSFRDRGRGTQYF
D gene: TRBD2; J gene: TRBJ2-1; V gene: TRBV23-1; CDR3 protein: CASSQSGGSGRAPSYNEQFF
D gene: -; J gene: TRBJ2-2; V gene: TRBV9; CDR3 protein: CASSFAGLSGAGELFF
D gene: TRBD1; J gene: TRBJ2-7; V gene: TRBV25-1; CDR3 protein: CASSAAPGTGSREQYF
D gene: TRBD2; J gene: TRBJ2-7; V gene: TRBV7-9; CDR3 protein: CASSFGLAGVREQYF
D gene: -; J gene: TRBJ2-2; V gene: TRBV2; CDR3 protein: CASSLDPPGELFF
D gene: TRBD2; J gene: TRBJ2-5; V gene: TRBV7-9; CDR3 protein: CATGDPVREWGETQYF
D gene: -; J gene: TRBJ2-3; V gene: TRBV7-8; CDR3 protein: CASSRRFYGGPTDTQYF
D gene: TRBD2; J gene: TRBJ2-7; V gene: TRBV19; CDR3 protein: CASRASGTYEQYF
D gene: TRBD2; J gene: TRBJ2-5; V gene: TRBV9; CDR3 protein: CASSALAGGFQETQYF
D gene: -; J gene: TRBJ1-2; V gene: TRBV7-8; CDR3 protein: CASSLAGDWTYGYTF